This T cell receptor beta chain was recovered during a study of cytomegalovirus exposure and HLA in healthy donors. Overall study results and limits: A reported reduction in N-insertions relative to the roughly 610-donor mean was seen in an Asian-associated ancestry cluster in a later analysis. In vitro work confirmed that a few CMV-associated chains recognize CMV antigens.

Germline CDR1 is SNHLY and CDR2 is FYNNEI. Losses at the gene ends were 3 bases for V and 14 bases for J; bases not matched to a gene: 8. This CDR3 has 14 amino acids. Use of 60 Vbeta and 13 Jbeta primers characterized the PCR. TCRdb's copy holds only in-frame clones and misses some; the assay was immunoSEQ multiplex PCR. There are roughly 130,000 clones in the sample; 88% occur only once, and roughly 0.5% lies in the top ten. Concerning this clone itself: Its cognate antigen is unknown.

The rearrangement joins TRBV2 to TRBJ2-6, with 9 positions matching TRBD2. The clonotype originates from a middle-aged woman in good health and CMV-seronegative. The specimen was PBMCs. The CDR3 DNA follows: TGTGCCAGCAGTGAGACTAGCGGCATTCCCTTCCTGACTTTC. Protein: CASSETSGIPFLTF.